The 23 T cell receptor beta chains given below trace back to one sample, sequenced in a study of T cells in women clearing cervical HPV infection. Profiling relied on immunoSEQ multiplex PCR, and the TCRdb table lists in-frame clones only, not all of them. The table for this sample gives fewer than 35,000 clones. Sample: blood buffy coat. These receptors were obtained from a woman aged 18 to 75 with a cervical HPV16 infection that either progressed to CIN3+ or cleared (not recorded which).

Details on this clone: The read halts 3 residues ahead of the CDR3 end, with the missing end drawn from the germline J gene. The V and J genes are TRBV7-8 and TRBJ1-6; TRBD1 is a possible D gene (5 bases). Germline CDR1 and CDR2: SGHVS and FQNEAQ. The CDR3 extends over 14 amino acids. Trimming removed 1 base from V and 7 bases from J, with 8 bases in between. Partial CDR3 DNA: TGTGCCAGCAGCTTAGTTACAGGAAATTCACCC. This sequence encodes CASSLVTGNSP. The entire CDR3 reads CASSLVTGNSPLHF. Combining the CDR3 with reference TRBV7-8 and TRBJ1-6 gives the whole variable domain GAGVSQSPRYKVAKRGQDVALRCDPISGHVSLFWYQQALGQGPEFLTYFQNEAQLDKSGLPSDRFFAERPEGSVSTLKIQRTQQEDSAVYLCASSLVTGNSPLHFGNGTRLTVT.

The covered CDR3 bases are TGTGCCAGCAGCCCCCAACTAGTGCCGAATGAG. Translating gives CASSPQLVPNE. The CDR3 in its entirety is CASSPQLVPNEQFF. The chain recombines TRBV11-2 with TRBJ2-1; perhaps TRBD2 as D (5 bases). The CDR3 is cut off 3 residues early in the read; its end comes from the germline J gene. The V end lost 5 bases, the J end lost 7 bases, and 15 bases lay between the germline ends. This CDR3 contains 14 residues. CDR1 and CDR2 from the germline V gene are SGHAT and FQNNGV.

The covered CDR3 bases are TGTGCCTGGAGTTACCTAGCGGGGGGCCTTTACCAAGAGACC. This encodes CAWSYLAGGLYQET. The full CDR3 reads CAWSYLAGGLYQETQYF. This rearrangement joins TRBV30 to TRBJ2-5, with TRBD2 identical over 11 bases. From the germline J gene comes the end of the CDR3, since the read stops 3 residues before it. With V trimmed by 2 bases and J by 0 bases, 8 bases remained unmatched. Germline assignment: CDR1 GTSNPN and CDR2 SVGIG (reference sequence). The CDR3 is 17 amino acids.

As concerns this clone: The CDR3 end is not reached by the read, which stops 3 residues before it; the germline J gene fills it in. This sequence joins TRBV7-2 and TRBJ2-1, with D possibly matching TRBD1 (6 bases). Trimming stripped 3 bases from V and 4 bases from J, with 13 bases between. This CDR3 is 15 amino acids long. Looked up from germline, CDR1 is SGHTA and CDR2 is FQGNSA. CDR3 DNA (partial): TGTGCCAGCAGCTTCAGGGGTGGGTTTTACAATGAG. Protein: CASSFRGGFYNE. From start to end, the CDR3 is CASSFRGGFYNEQFF.

As regards this clone: The read stops 3 residues short of the end of the CDR3; the missing end is completed from the germline J gene. The chain recombines TRBV29-1 with TRBJ1-1, with TRBD1 identical over 7 bases. Germline trimming cut 7 bases from V and 1 base from J; bases unmatched to any gene: 9. Germline V gene lookup returns CDR1 SQVTM and CDR2 ANQGSEA. This CDR3 has 14 residues. The covered CDR3 bases are TGCAGCGGGGGTAGAGGGGGCCGGAACACTGAA. Its protein is CSGGRGGRNTE. The full CDR3 is CSGGRGGRNTEAFF.

This CDR3 reads CASSPGLGIYNEQFF. The covered CDR3 bases are TGCGCCAGCAGCCCGGGACTAGGGATCTACAATGAG. V and J are TRBV5-1 and TRBJ2-1, with 8 bases aligning to TRBD2. Read data end 3 residues before the CDR3 end; the end is taken from the germline J gene. CDR1 and CDR2 from the germline V gene are SGHRS and YFSETQ. J gave up 3 bases and V 4 bases, and 6 bases lay outside the gene matches. The CDR3 consists of 15 residues.

On this clone itself: The read ends 3 residues before the CDR3 terminus; that terminus is restored from the germline J gene. The chain combines TRBV6-1 with TRBJ1-1; D is possibly TRBD1 (6 bases). The CDR3 totals 14 residues. Germline CDR1 is MNHNS and CDR2 is SASEGT. The CDR3 protein is CASSGGTPSLLAFF. The sequenced CDR3 bases are TGTGCCAGCAGTGGTGGGACACCATCCCTGCTG.

Details on this clone: The sequenced fragment ends 3 residues before the CDR3 boundary, so the rest is inferred from the germline J gene. The chain uses TRBV30 and TRBJ1-1; 7 nucleotides agree with TRBD1. The V gene end was trimmed by 3 bases and the J gene end by 2 bases; junction bases not matched to a gene: 6. The CDR3 is made up of 14 amino acids. CDR1 GTSNPN and CDR2 SVGIG come from the germline V gene (reference sequence). The DNA read from the CDR3 is TGTGCCTGGAGCCTGGGACAGACCAACACTGAA. Protein product: CAWSLGQTNTE. The entire CDR3 protein reads CAWSLGQTNTEAFF.

About this clone itself: Read data end 3 residues before the CDR3 end; the end is taken from the germline J gene. V and J are TRBV7-3 and TRBJ2-1; D uncertain. From germline, CDR1 is SGHTA and CDR2 FQGTGA. The CDR3 runs to 13 residues. V was pared by 2 bases and J by 7 bases, with 9 bases between. This chain's CDR3 is CASSLSVMNEQFF. The CDR3 bases that were read are TGTGCCAGCAGCTTATCGGTAATGAATGAG.

In regard to this clone: The read ends 3 residues shy of where the CDR3 ends; the end is completed using the germline J gene. This chain links TRBV28 with TRBJ1-1; maybe TRBD1 (5 bases). CDR1 and CDR2 from the germline V gene are MDHEN and SYDVKM. V gave up 6 bases and J gave up 0 bases, with 14 bases separating them. There are 15 residues in the CDR3. The part of the CDR3 DNA that was read is TGTGCCAGCAGAGAGGGCAGGGTGATGAACACTGAA. Protein: CASREGRVMNTE. The entire CDR3 reads CASREGRVMNTEAFF.

Points on this clone: The read falls 3 residues short of the CDR3 end, and the missing part is taken from the germline J gene. The rearrangement uses TRBV18 and TRBJ1-2; D is unresolved. The CDR3 covers 16 residues. Looked up from germline, CDR1 is KGHSH and CDR2 is LQKENI. This CDR3 reads CASSPKVHSSYNDYTF. The sequenced CDR3 bases are TGTGCCAGCTCACCGAAGGTTCATAGCTCCTACAATGAC. The variable domain in full, with the rest retrieved from reference TRBV18 and TRBJ1-2, is NAGVMQNPRHLVRRRGQEARLRCSPMKGHSHVYWYRQLPEEGLKFMVYLQKENIIDESGMPKERFSAEFPKEGPSILRIQQVVRGDSAAYFCASSPKVHSSYNDYTFGSGTRLTVV.

With respect to this clone: The observed sequence ends 3 residues before the CDR3 terminus, with the missing tail filled in from the germline J gene. The V and J genes are TRBV7-2 and TRBJ2-7, with no clear D. This CDR3 is 14 amino acids long. Germline CDR1 SGHTA, CDR2 FQGNSA. The V gene lost 1 base and the J gene lost 0 bases, with 7 bases spanning the gap. This chain's CDR3 is CASSLDTGSYEQYF. Partial CDR3 DNA: TGTGCCAGCAGCTTAGACACGGGCTCCTACGAG.

A remark on this clone: The read is 3 residues too short to cover the CDR3 end, so that end is filled in from the germline J gene. The chain employs TRBV7-3 and TRBJ1-1; D possibly corresponds to TRBD1 (5 bases). There are 16 residues in the CDR3. Trimming took off 5 bases at V and 6 bases at J, with 22 bases between the two ends. Germline CDR1 reads SGHTA; CDR2 reads FQGTGA. The sequenced part of the CDR3 DNA is TGTGCCAGCAGCCCAAAGGGGTCAGGAGGTCTGGCTGAA. Its protein is CASSPKGSGGLAE. Given in full, the CDR3 is CASSPKGSGGLAEAFF.

Regarding this clone: The read finishes 3 residues shy of the CDR3 end, and the germline J gene is used to complete it. This chain connects TRBV11-2 to TRBJ2-7; D possibly corresponds to TRBD1 (5 bases). Looked up from germline, CDR1 is SGHAT and CDR2 is FQNNGV. V lost 0 bases and J 2 bases, leaving 11 bases between the germline ends. CDR3 length: 15 residues. The CDR3 sequence is CASSLEDISPYEQYF. CDR3 bases read: TGTGCCAGCAGCTTAGAGGACATTTCGCCCTACGAG. Full variable domain (rest looked up from reference TRBV11-2 and TRBJ2-7): EAGVAQSPRYKIIEKRQSVAFWCNPISGHATLYWYQQILGQGPKLLIQFQNNGVVDDSQLPKDRFSAERLKGVDSTLKIQPAKLEDSAVYLCASSLEDISPYEQYFGPGTRLTVT.

A remark on this clone: The read finishes 3 residues shy of the CDR3 end, and the germline J gene is used to complete it. The rearrangement uses TRBV7-2 and TRBJ2-7; TRBD1 matches at 8 bases. Germline CDR1 is SGHTA and CDR2 is FQGNSA. There are 15 residues in the CDR3. The V gene end was trimmed by 5 bases and the J gene end by 0 bases; junction bases not matched to a gene: 6. The covered CDR3 bases are TGTGCCAGCAGCAAACAGGGGGGTAGCTCCTACGAG. Translation: CASSKQGGSSYE. The whole CDR3 protein reads CASSKQGGSSYEQYF.

Concerning this clone: The read halts 3 residues ahead of the CDR3 end, with the missing end drawn from the germline J gene. The J gene is TRBJ2-1, the V gene TRBV7-2; weak D call: TRBD1 (5 bases). The CDR3 runs to 15 residues. Trimming removed 3 bases from V and 6 bases from J, with 15 bases in between. In germline, CDR1 is SGHTA, CDR2 FQGNSA. CDR3 protein: CASSFSAGLINEQFF. The DNA read from the CDR3 is TGTGCCAGCAGCTTCTCCGCAGGGTTAATCAATGAG.

As to this clone: The read halts 3 residues ahead of the CDR3 end, with the missing end drawn from the germline J gene. The rearrangement uses TRBV29-1 and TRBJ2-1; the D is unclear. Germline V gene data show CDR1 as SQVTM and CDR2 as ANQGSEA. The V end was cut by 4 bases, the J end by 0 bases, with 13 bases between. The CDR3 runs 15 residues. The CDR3 loop is CSVVLRSSSYNEQFF. The sequenced part of the CDR3 DNA is TGCAGCGTTGTTCTCCGCTCTAGCTCCTACAATGAG.

Partial CDR3 DNA: TGCAGCGTTGAAGGAGGAGCGGTTCAAGAGACC. Its translation is CSVEGGAVQET. The full CDR3 sequence reads CSVEGGAVQETQYF. V gene TRBV29-1 combines with J gene TRBJ2-5; a possible D gene is TRBD2 (5 bases). Read data end 3 residues before the CDR3 end; the end is taken from the germline J gene. V lost 1 base to trimming and J lost 2 bases, with 11 bases between them. This CDR3 has 14 residues. Germline V gives CDR1 SQVTM, CDR2 ANQGSEA.

On this clone itself: Read sequence stops 3 residues before the CDR3 end, and the germline J gene provides the missing end. J is TRBJ2-1 and V is TRBV29-1; 8 nucleotides line up with TRBD1. Germline values: CDR1 SQVTM, CDR2 ANQGSEA. The J segment lost 3 bases and the V segment lost 7 bases, leaving 2 bases of the junction unmatched. The CDR3 is 12 residues long. This CDR3 is CSAGQGYNEQFF. Partial CDR3 DNA: TGCAGCGCCGGACAGGGCTACAATGAG.

This clone is deemed medium-sized by its frequency. Sequencing ends 3 residues short of the CDR3 end; the germline J gene provides the rest. V usage is TRBV7-2 and J usage is TRBJ1-6; D uncertain. V lost 3 bases to trimming and J lost 7 bases, with 4 bases between them. This CDR3 has 12 residues. In germline, CDR1 is SGHTA, CDR2 FQGNSA. The sequenced part of the CDR3 DNA is TGTGCCAGCAGCTTGACAAATTCACCC. Its translation: CASSLTNSP. The entire CDR3 protein is CASSLTNSPLHF.

To note about this clone: The read ends 3 residues early relative to the CDR3; the germline J gene fills the gap. The V call is TRBV19, the J call TRBJ2-1, with 11 bases identical to TRBD2. The V segment lost 5 bases and the J segment 0 bases; nucleotides outside the gene matches: 9. The CDR3 spans 18 residues. CDR1 and CDR2 (germline): LNHDA, SQIVND (reference sequence). CDR3 bases read: TGTGCCAGTAGTGACCGTCTAGCGGGGGGTCACTCCTACAATGAG. This sequence encodes CASSDRLAGGHSYNE. In full, the CDR3 is CASSDRLAGGHSYNEQFF.

A note on this clone: The sequenced fragment ends 3 residues before the CDR3 boundary, so the rest is inferred from the germline J gene. The rearrangement links TRBV19 to TRBJ2-5, with D maybe TRBD1 (6 bases). Germline V gene sequence: CDR1 LNHDA, CDR2 SQIVND (reference sequence). V shed 0 bases and J shed 4 bases, with 12 bases lying between them. The CDR3 runs 15 residues. The CDR3 DNA, read in part, is TGTGCCAGTAGTATAGAGGGGGCGAAGGGAGAGACC. Residues: CASSIEGAKGET. The full CDR3 sequence reads CASSIEGAKGETQYF.

Notes on this clone: With the read ending 3 residues before the CDR3 end, the germline J gene is used to fill in that end. The chain recombines TRBV20-1 with TRBJ1-6; TRBD1 matches 9 bases. Germline-derived CDR1 and CDR2 are DFQATT and SNEGSKA (reference sequence). V lost 6 bases to trimming and J lost 0 bases; unmatched junction nucleotides: 9. The CDR3 has 17 residues. The part of the CDR3 DNA that was read is TGCAGTGCCTCGGACAGGGGACTGAGCTCCTATAATTCACCC. Protein product: CSASDRGLSSYNSP. The CDR3 as a whole reads CSASDRGLSSYNSPLHF.